This TCR beta chain came from a study of CXCR3-negative and CXCR3-positive naive CD8 T cells. Study overall: Every library held about 1.5 +/- 0.3 million TRB reads, and the total came to around 140 million. Study outcomes and limitations: Memory, not naive, CXCR3-negative and CXCR3-positive cells differed in TRBV-TRBJ usage. Diversity in memory CD8+ cells fell much lower than the comparably high levels seen in both naive subsets.

Notes on this clonotype: As yet, its antigen is unknown.

All TRB cDNA libraries came from 5' RACE performed with UMI labels. Reanalyzing the 5' RACE reads, TCRdb keeps one entry per CDR3 protein, without DNA. The repertoire shows about 41,000 distinct CDR3 sequences; the top ten hold about 1.9%. From germline, CDR1 is PRHDT and CDR2 FYEKMQ (reference sequence). The CDR3 spans 18 residues. Triplicates of 300,000 or so cells were sorted from each CD8+ T cell subset. The sequence was collected from a human donor in good health. Some clones in this sample may be carry-over from other donors' samples. The chain couples TRBV13 to TRBJ1-2; TCRdb's D gene call, TRBD1, goes unchecked for lack of DNA. The source material was naive CXCR3- CD8+ T cells from blood. Subset meaning: CD45RO-CCR7+CD27+CD95- naive CD8+ T cells lacking CXCR3 (TNR3-). The CDR3 sequence is CASSPSRDRGATNYGYTF.